Sequencing of this T cell receptor beta chain was carried out in a study of cytomegalovirus exposure and HLA in healthy donors. PCR was performed using 60 Vbeta and 13 Jbeta primers. Repertoires were generated with immunoSEQ multiplex PCR, while TCRdb's copy carries only in-frame clones and drops some. The sample consists of over 150,000 clones, 84% of them appearing once. As for this clone: As yet, its antigen is unknown.

Findings and limits, study-wide: The study listed some 160 cytomegalovirus-associated TCR beta chains.

In germline, CDR1 is MNHNY, CDR2 SVGAGI (reference sequence). The CDR3 runs to 12 residues. V dropped 4 bases and J dropped 8; count of bases not matched to a gene: 2. The chain is built from TRBV6-6 and TRBJ1-2, with TRBD1 matching 9 bases. The specimen was PBMCs. The source of this sequence is a girl between 10 and 17 years old in good health and CMV-seropositive. Written as DNA, the CDR3 is TGTGCCAGCAGTTCGGGACAGGGAGGCTACACCTTC. Translating gives CASSSGQGGYTF.